A single sample is the source of the 15 T cell receptor beta chains below, sequenced in a study of CD8+CD57+ T cells in acquired aplastic anemia. Profiles of TCR beta VDJ and CDR3 were generated from a genomic DNA template. TCRdb reprocessed the reads with MiXCR, giving one entry per CDR3 protein. The sample carries more than 150,000 distinct CDR3 sequences, about 50% recorded once. Patients included in sequencing had previously demonstrated CD8+CD57+ cell expansion by flow cytometry. Sequencing was done on a sample of sorted CD4+, CD8+, or CD8+CD57+ T cells (not recorded which) from PBMCs. The receptors were sampled from a human donor with aplastic anemia.

The table lists this clonotype with many counts. This rearrangement joins TRBV7-2 to TRBJ2-7, with a tentative D call TRBD2 (5 bases). Germline CDR1 SGHTA, CDR2 FQGNSA. V lost 2 bases and J 0 bases, leaving 8 bases between the germline ends. The CDR3 runs to 14 residues. CDR3 DNA sequence: TGTGCCAGCAGCTTAAATCGGGGCTCCTACGAGCAGTACTTC. This sequence encodes CASSLNRGSYEQYF.

This chain connects TRBV24-1 to TRBJ2-1, with D perhaps being TRBD1 or TRBD2 (5 bases each). The germline V gene encodes CDR1 KGHDR and CDR2 SFDVKD. The CDR3 length is 20 residues. V gave up 1 base and J gave up 0 bases, with 21 bases separating them. In DNA, the CDR3 is TGTGCCACCAGTGATTTCGACAGCCACCGGACTCTGAGCTCCTACAATGAGCAGTTCTTC. Amino acid sequence: CATSDFDSHRTLSSYNEQFF.

In its sample, this clonotype was seen many times. The CDR3, as DNA: TGTGCCAGCAGCCAAGTCGCTAGCACAGATACGCAGTATTTT. Translation: CASSQVASTDTQYF. The V gene is TRBV4-2, the J gene TRBJ2-3; no definite D call. The germline V gene encodes CDR1 LGHNA and CDR2 YNFKEQ. V lost 1 base, J lost 0 bases, and 5 bases lay in between. This CDR3 spans 14 amino acids.

J is TRBJ2-3 and V is TRBV18; 13 bases map to TRBD2. V dropped 0 bases and J dropped 8; count of bases not matched to a gene: 11. There are 18 residues in the CDR3. CDR1 is KGHSH and CDR2 is LQKENI in the germline V gene. The CDR3 DNA is TGTGCCAGCTCACCACCTGGACTAGCGGGGGCGCCGCGCGGTACGCAGTATTTT. Translated, it gives CASSPPGLAGAPRGTQYF.

CDR3 loop: CASSFGRGAAYEQYF. For the CDR3, the DNA is TGTGCCAGCAGCTTCGGGCGGGGGGCTGCCTACGAGCAGTACTTC. The rearrangement joins TRBV7-3 to TRBJ2-7; 8 nucleotides line up with TRBD2. Germline V lookup: CDR1 SGHTA, CDR2 FQGTGA. This CDR3 spans 15 amino acids. The ends lost 3 bases at V and 2 bases at J; junction bases unmatched: 6.

This clonotype has at least ten counts. CDR3 DNA: TGCAGTGCTAGGGCTAGCGGGTCGAATACGCAGTATTTT. Encoded protein: CSARASGSNTQYF. The rearrangement uses TRBV20-1 and TRBJ2-3, with TRBD2 matching over 8 bases. This CDR3 is built from 13 residues. Germline V CDR1 and CDR2: DFQATT, SNEGSKA (reference sequence). V was clipped by 3 bases and J by 7 bases; unmatched bases: 6.

Remarks on this clonotype: At one boundary the junction diverges from the germline segment, which might be a read error. This chain joins TRBV10-3 and TRBJ2-5; TRBD1 might be the D (6 bases). Germline V gives CDR1 ENHRY, CDR2 SYGVKD. The CDR3 totals 15 residues. The CDR3 nucleotides are TGTGCCGTCAGCTCACAGGGAATGGGCCAAGAGACCCAGTACTTC. Protein: CAVSSQGMGQETQYF.

This clonotype was counted many times. The CDR3 region has the DNA TGTGCCAGTAGTATAAGACGTACCAACACTGAAGCTTTCTTT. Amino acid sequence: CASSIRRTNTEAFF. The chain combines TRBV19 with TRBJ1-1; no reliable D call. The germline CDR1 and CDR2 sequences are LNHDA and SQIVND (reference sequence). V gave up 2 bases and J gave up 2 bases, with 9 bases separating them. This CDR3 comprises 14 residues.

This clonotype showed up many times. This chain joins TRBV19 and TRBJ2-1; 8 bases are a match to TRBD2. Looked up from germline, CDR1 is LNHDA and CDR2 is SQIVND (reference sequence). With V trimmed by 8 bases and J by 8 bases, 5 bases remained unmatched. CDR3 length equals 12 residues. In nucleotides, the CDR3 is TGTGCCAGTCGTCCGGGGGGGGATGAGCAGTTCTTC. Translation gives CASRPGGDEQFF.

This clonotype was seen only a few times. This chain's CDR3 is CATSRVGDGTQYF. CDR3 DNA: TGTGCCACCAGCAGAGTAGGTGATGGTACGCAGTATTTT. This sequence joins TRBV15 and TRBJ2-3; D is unresolved. V dropped 1 base and J dropped 8 bases, with 10 bases sitting between them. CDR1 LNHNV and CDR2 YYDKDF come from the germline V gene (reference sequence). The CDR3 runs 13 residues.

Regarding this clonotype: A read error may produce the germline difference seen at one junction end. This sequence joins TRBV5-1 and TRBJ2-2; 8 nucleotides match TRBD2. Germline CDR1 and CDR2: SGHRS and YFSETQ. This CDR3 region has 20 residues. The CDR3 bases are TGCGCCAGCAGCTTGCACTCCAAACTAACTAGCGGCGTGAACACCGGGGAGCCGTTTTTT. Its protein is CASSLHSKLTSGVNTGEPFF.

This chain joins TRBV15 and TRBJ2-7; 15 nucleotides align to TRBD2. After removal of 1 base from V and 3 bases from J, the junction contained 1 base not matched to a gene. Looked up from germline, CDR1 is LNHNV and CDR2 is YYDKDF (reference sequence). This CDR3 is 16 amino acids long. CDR3 sequence (DNA): TGTGCCACCAGCAGAGGGACTAGCGGGGGGGGCTACGAGCAGTACTTC. Its translation: CATSRGTSGGGYEQYF.

The chain employs TRBV20-1 and TRBJ2-3; 9 bases agree with TRBD2. J gave up 4 bases and V 1 base, and 6 bases lay outside the gene matches. Germline lookup yields CDR1 DFQATT and CDR2 SNEGSKA (reference sequence). The CDR3 contains 15 residues. The CDR3 loop is CSARARRTSADTQYF. Written as DNA, the CDR3 is TGCAGTGCTAGAGCTAGAAGGACTAGCGCAGATACGCAGTATTTT.

This clonotype has at least ten counts. The gene calls are TRBV7-9 and TRBJ2-7, with 8 bases lining up with TRBD1. The CDR3 is made up of 15 amino acids. Germline CDR1 reads SEHNR; CDR2 reads FQNEAQ (reference sequence). The J segment lost 2 bases and the V segment lost 6 bases, leaving 9 bases of the junction unmatched. The CDR3 protein is CASSPGTGLTYEQYF. The CDR3 nucleotides read TGTGCCAGCAGTCCCGGGACAGGCCTAACCTACGAGCAGTACTTC.

The V call is TRBV28, the J call TRBJ2-7, with D possibly TRBD1 on 6 matching bases. Germline V gene lookup returns CDR1 MDHEN and CDR2 SYDVKM. The length of the CDR3 is 14 residues. Trimming took off 2 bases at V and 2 bases at J, with 10 bases between the two ends. This chain's CDR3 is CASSLIRGPYEQYF. The CDR3 coding sequence is TGTGCCAGCAGTTTAATCAGGGGACCCTACGAGCAGTACTTC.